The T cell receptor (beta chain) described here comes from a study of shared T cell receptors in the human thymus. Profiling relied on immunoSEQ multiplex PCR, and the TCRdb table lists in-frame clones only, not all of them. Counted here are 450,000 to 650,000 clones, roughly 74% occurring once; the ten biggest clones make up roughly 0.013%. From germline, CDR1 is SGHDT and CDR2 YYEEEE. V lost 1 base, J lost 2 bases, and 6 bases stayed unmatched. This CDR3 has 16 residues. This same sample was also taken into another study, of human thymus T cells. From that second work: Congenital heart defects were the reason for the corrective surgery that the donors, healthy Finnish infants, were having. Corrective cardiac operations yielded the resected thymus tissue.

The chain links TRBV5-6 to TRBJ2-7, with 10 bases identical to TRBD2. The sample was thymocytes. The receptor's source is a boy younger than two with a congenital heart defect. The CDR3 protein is CASSLSGLADPYEQYF. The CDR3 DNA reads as TGTGCCAGCAGCTTGAGCGGACTAGCGGACCCCTACGAGCAGTACTTC. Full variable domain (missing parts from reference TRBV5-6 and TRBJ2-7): DAGVTQSPTHLIKTRGQQVTLRCSPKSGHDTVSWYQQALGQGPQFIFQYYEEEERQRGNFPDRFSGHQFPNYSSELNVNALLLGDSALYLCASSLSGLADPYEQYFGPGTRLTVT.